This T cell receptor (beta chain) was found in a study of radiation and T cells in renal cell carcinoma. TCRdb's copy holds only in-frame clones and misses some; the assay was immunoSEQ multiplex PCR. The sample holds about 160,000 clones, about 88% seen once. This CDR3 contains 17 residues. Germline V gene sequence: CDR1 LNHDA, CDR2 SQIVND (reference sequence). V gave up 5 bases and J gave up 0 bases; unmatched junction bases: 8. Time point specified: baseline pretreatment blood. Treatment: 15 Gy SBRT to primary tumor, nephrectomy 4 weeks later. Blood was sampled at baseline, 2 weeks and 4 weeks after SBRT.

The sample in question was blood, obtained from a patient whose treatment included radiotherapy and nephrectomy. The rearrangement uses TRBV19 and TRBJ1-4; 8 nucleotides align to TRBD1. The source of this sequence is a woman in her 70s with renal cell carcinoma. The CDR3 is CASSGPQGQATNEKLFF. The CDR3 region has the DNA TGTGCCAGTAGTGGACCGCAGGGACAGGCAACTAATGAAAAACTGTTTTTT.